The TCR beta chain described here comes from a study of cytomegalovirus exposure and HLA in healthy donors. As for this clone: What it recognizes is unknown.

Notes on the study in general: A later analysis reportedly found that, within productive TCRs, an Asian-associated ancestry cluster had fewer N-insertions than the mean observed across the 666 donors. The authors confirmed in vitro that three CMV-associated chains were specific for CMV antigens.

Donors were nominally healthy when sampled, though unrecorded immune exposures were likely. The PCR employed 60 Vbeta primers together with 13 Jbeta primers. Measured with immunoSEQ multiplex PCR; TCRdb has only the in-frame clones, and not every one. This table holds more than 95,000 clones, roughly 79% found once. The receptor was isolated from a woman under 40 in good health and CMV-seronegative. Specimen: PBMCs.

CDR3 residues: CASTIGLASTDTQYF. The CDR3 DNA follows: TGTGCCAGCACCATCGGGCTAGCGAGCACAGATACGCAGTATTTT. V usage is TRBV7-9 and J usage is TRBJ2-3; D is possibly TRBD2 (6 bases). CDR1 and CDR2 (germline): SEHNR, FQNEAQ (reference sequence). V was trimmed by 7 bases and J by 0 bases, leaving 14 bases between them. This CDR3 contains 15 residues.